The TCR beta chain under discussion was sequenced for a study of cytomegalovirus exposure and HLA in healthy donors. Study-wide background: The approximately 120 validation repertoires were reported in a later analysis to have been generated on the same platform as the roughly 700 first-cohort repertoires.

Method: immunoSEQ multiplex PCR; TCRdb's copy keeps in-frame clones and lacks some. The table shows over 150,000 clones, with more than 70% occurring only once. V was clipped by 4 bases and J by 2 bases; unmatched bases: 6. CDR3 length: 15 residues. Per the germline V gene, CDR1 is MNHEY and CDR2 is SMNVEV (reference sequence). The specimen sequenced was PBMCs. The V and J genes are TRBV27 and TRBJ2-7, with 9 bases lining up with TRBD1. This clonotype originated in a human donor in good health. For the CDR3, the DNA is TGTGCCAGCAGTTCCCCCGGGACAGGGACCTACGAGCAGTACTTC. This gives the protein CASSSPGTGTYEQYF.